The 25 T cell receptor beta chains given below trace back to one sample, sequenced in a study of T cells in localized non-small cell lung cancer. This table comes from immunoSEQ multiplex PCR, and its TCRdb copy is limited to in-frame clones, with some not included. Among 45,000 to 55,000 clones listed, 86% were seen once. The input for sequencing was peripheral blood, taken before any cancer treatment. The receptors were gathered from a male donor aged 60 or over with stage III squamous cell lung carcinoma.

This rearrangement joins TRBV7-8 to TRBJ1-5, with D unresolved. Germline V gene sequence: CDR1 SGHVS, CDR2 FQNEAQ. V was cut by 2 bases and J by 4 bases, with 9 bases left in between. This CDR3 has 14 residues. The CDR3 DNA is TGTGCCAGCAGCTTAAATACCGGGAATCAGCCCCAGCATTTT. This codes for CASSLNTGNQPQHF.

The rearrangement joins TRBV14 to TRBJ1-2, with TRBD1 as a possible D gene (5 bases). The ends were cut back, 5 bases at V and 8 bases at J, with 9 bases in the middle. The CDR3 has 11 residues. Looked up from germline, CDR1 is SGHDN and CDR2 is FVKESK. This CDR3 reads CASSGTGGYTF. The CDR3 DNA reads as TGTGCCAGCAGCGGGACCGGCGGCTACACCTTC.

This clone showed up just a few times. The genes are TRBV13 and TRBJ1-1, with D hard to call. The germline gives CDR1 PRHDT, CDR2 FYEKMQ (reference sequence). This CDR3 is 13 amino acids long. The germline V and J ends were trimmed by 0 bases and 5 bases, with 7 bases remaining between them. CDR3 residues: CASSLGQLTEAFF. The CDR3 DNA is TGTGCCAGCAGCTTAGGACAGTTGACTGAAGCTTTCTTT.

The CDR3 nucleotides are TGTGCCAGCAGGCCAGGACAGGGGGGCGTGCAGTACTTC. The encoded protein is CASRPGQGGVQYF. The gene calls are TRBV7-9 and TRBJ2-5; 10 bases line up with TRBD1. CDR1 and CDR2 (germline): SEHNR, FQNEAQ (reference sequence). The CDR3 consists of 13 residues. The V segment lost 6 bases and the J segment 11 bases; nucleotides outside the gene matches: 9.

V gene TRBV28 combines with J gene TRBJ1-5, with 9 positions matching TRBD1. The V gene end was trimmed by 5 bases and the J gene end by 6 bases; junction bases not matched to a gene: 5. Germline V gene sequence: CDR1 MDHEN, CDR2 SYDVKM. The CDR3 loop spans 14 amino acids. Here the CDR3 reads CASSLGQGSQPQHF. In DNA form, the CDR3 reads TGTGCCAGCAGTCTGGGACAGGGTAGTCAGCCCCAGCATTTT.

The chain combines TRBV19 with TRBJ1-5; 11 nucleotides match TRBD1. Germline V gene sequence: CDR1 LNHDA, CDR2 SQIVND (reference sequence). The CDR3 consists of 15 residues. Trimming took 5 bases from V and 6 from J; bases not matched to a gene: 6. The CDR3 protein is CASSSGTGGGQPQHF. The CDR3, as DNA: TGTGCCAGTAGTTCCGGGACAGGGGGAGGTCAGCCCCAGCATTTT.

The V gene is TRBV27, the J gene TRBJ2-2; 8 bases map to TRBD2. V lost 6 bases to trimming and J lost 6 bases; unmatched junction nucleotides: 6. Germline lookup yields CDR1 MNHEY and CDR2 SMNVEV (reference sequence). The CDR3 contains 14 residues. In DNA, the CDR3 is TGTGCCAGCAGCTGGCGGGGGGTCCCCGGGGAGCTGTTTTTT. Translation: CASSWRGVPGELFF.

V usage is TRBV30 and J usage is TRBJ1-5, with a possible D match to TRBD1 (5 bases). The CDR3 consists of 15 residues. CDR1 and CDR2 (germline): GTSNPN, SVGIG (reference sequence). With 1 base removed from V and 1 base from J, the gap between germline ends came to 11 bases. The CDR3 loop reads CAWSGPGRSNQPQHF. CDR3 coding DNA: TGTGCCTGGAGTGGGCCAGGGAGGAGCAATCAGCCCCAGCATTTT.

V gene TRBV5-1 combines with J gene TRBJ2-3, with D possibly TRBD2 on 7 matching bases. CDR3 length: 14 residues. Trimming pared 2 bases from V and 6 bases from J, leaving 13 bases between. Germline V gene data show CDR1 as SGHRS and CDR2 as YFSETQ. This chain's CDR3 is CASSFGGQTDTQYF. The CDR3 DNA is TGCGCCAGCAGCTTCGGGGGGCAGACGGATACGCAGTATTTT.

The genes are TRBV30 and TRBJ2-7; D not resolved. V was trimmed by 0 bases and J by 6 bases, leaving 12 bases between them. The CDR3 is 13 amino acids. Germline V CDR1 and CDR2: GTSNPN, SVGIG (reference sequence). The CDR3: CAWSVKGASEQYF. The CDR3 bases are TGTGCCTGGAGTGTAAAGGGTGCGAGCGAGCAGTACTTC.

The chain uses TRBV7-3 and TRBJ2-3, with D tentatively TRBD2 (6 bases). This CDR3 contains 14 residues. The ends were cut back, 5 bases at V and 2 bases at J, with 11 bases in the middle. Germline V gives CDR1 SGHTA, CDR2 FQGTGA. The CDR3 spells CASSRGGLTDTQYF. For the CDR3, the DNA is TGTGCCAGCAGCCGCGGAGGGCTCACAGATACGCAGTATTTT.

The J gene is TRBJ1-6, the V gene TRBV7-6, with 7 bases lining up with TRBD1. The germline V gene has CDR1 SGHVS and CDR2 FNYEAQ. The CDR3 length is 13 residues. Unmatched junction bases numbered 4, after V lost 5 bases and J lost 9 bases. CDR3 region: CASSQGGSSPLHF. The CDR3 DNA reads TGTGCCAGCAGCCAGGGGGGGTCTTCACCCCTCCACTTT.

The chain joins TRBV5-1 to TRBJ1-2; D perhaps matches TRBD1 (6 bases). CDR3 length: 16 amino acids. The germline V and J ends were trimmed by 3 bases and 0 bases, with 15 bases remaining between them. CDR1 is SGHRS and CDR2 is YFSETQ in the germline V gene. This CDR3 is CASSSKWDTSNYGYTF. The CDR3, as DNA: TGCGCCAGCAGCTCCAAGTGGGACACCTCTAACTATGGCTACACCTTC.

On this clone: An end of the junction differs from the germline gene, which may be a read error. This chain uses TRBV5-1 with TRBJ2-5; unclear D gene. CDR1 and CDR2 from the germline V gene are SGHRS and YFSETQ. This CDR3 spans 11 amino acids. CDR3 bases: TGCGCCAGCAGCGTCGGACGCTCCTGGCACTTC. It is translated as CASSVGRSWHF.

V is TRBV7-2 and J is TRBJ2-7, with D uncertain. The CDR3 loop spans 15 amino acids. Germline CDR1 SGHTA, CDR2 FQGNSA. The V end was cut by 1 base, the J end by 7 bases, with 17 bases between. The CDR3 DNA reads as TGTGCCAGCAGCTTAGGAGCAGGTCCCCAGTCAGAGCAGTACTTC. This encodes CASSLGAGPQSEQYF.

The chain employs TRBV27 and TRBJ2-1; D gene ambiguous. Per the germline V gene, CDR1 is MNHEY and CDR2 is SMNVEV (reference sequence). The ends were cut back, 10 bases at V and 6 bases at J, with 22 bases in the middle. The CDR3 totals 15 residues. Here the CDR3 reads CATLPLRSPSNEQFF. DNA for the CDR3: TGTGCCACCCTCCCGCTCCGATCTCCGTCCAATGAGCAGTTCTTC.

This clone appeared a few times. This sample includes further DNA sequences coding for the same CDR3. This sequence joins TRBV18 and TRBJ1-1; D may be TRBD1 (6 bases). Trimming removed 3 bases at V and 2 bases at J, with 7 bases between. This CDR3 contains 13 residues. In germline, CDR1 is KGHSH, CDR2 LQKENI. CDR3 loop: CASSPGGNTEAFF. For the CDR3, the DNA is TGTGCCAGCTCACCCGGGGGCAACACTGAAGCTTTCTTT.

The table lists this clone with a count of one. The CDR3 here is CASSFLAGGPPDTQYF. CDR3 bases: TGCGCCAGCAGCTTCTTGGCGGGAGGCCCCCCAGATACGCAGTATTTT. The chain combines TRBV4-1 with TRBJ2-3, with 8 bases aligning to TRBD2. The V gene end was trimmed by 5 bases and the J gene end by 4 bases; junction bases not matched to a gene: 11. Germline V gene data show CDR1 as MGHRA and CDR2 as YSYEKL. The CDR3 has 16 residues.

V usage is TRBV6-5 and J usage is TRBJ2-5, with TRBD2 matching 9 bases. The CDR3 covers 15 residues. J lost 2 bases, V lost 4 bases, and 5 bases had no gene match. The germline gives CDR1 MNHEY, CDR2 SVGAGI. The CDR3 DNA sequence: TGTGCCAGCAGTTCTCCAGCGGGGGGTCAAGAGACCCAGTACTTC. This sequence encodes CASSSPAGGQETQYF.

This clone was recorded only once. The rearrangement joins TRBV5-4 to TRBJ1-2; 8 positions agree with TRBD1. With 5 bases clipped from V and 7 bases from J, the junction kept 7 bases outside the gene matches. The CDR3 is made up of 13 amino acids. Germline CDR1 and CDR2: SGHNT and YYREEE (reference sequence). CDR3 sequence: CASSFRTGIGYTF. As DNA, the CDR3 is TGTGCCAGCAGTTTCCGGACAGGGATTGGCTACACCTTC.

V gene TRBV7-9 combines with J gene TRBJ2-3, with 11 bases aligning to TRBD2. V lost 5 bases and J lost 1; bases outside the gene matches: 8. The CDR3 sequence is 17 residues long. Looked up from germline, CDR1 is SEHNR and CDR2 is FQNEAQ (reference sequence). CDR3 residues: CASSNGLAGRGTDTQYF. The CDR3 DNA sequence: TGTGCCAGCAGCAACGGACTAGCGGGTAGGGGCACAGATACGCAGTATTTT. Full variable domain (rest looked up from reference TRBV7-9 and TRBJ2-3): DTGVSQNPRHKITKRGQNVTFRCDPISEHNRLYWYRQTLGQGPEFLTYFQNEAQLEKSRLLSDRFSAERPKGSFSTLEIQRTEQGDSAMYLCASSNGLAGRGTDTQYFGPGTRLTVL.

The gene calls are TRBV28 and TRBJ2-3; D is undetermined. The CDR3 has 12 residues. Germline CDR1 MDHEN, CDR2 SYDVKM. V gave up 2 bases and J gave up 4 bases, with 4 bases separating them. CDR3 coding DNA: TGTGCCAGCAGTTTAACAGCAGATACGCAGTATTTT. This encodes CASSLTADTQYF.

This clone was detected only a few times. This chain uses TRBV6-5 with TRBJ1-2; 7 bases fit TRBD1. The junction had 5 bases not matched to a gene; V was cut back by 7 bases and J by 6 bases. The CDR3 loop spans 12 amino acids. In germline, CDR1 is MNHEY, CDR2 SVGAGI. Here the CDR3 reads CASTEQGNGYTF. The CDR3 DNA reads TGTGCCAGCACCGAACAGGGGAATGGCTACACCTTC.

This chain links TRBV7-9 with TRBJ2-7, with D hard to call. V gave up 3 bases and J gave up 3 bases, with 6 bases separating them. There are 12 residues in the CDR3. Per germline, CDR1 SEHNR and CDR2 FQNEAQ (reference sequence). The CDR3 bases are TGTGCCAGCAGCTTGGAGTACTACGAGCAGTACTTC. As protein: CASSLEYYEQYF.

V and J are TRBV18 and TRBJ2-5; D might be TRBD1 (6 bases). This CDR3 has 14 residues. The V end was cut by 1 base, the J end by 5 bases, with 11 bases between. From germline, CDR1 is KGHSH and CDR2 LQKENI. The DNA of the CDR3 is TGTGCCAGCTCACCACAGAATACAGGGGAGACCCAGTACTTC. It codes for CASSPQNTGETQYF.